This T cell receptor (beta chain) was captured by sequencing in a study of cytomegalovirus exposure and HLA in healthy donors. Broader study findings: It was shown in a later analysis that HLA-associated TCR beta chains were more clonally expanded than other, equally common chains. Upon later analysis, TCR association rates were observed to vary by HLA locus, being highest for DRB1 and lowest for HLA-C. Later on, a genetic analysis was performed. It linked a missense variant in DCLRE1C with V- and J-gene trimming of TCR beta.

Per germline, CDR1 SGHKS and CDR2 YYEKEE (reference sequence). The CDR3 is 11 amino acids. The V end lost 0 bases, the J end lost 7 bases, and 4 bases lay between the germline ends. This clone was observed a single time. Its antigen is still unknown. The PCR made use of 60 Vbeta and 13 Jbeta primers. The method was immunoSEQ multiplex PCR; TCRdb's version includes in-frame clones alone and lacks a portion of them. The repertoire includes roughly 160,000 clones, more than 70% of them detected once, and about 0.39% sits in the top ten. The material sequenced was PBMCs. This TCR derives from a boy between 2 and 15 years old in good health and CMV-seronegative. The chain combines TRBV5-5 with TRBJ1-2; D gene uncertain. CDR3 DNA sequence: TGTGCCAGCAGCTTGGGAGGTGGCTACACCTTC. Translated: CASSLGGGYTF.